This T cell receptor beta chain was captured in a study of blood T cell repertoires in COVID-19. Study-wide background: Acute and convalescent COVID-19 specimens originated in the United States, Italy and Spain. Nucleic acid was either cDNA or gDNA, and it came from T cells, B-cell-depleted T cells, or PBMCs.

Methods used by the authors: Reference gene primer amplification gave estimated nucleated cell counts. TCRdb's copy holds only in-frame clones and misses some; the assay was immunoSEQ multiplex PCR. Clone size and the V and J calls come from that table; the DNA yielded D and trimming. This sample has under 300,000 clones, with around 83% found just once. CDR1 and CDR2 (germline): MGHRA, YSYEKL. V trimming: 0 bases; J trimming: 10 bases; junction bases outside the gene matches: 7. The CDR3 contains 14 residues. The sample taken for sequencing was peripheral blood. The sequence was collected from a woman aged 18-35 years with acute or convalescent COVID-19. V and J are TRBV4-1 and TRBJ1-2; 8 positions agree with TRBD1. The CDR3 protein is CASSQDRTGSIYTF. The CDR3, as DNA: TGCGCCAGCAGCCAAGATAGGACAGGGAGTATCTACACCTTC.